This T cell receptor beta chain comes out of a study of T cells in Graves' hyperthyroidism and ophthalmopathy. Template material for amplifying TCR beta CDR3 regions consisted of RNA transcripts. Using the HTBI primer set, a first-round RT-PCR was run on the TCR CDR3. From the multiplex PCR reads, TCRdb called clonotypes with MiXCR, one entry per CDR3 protein. Of roughly 200,000 distinct CDR3 sequences in the sample, less than 20% were seen once. Study results and caveats: Most thyroid clonotypes with frequency above 0.001 were detected in blood.

Out of over 7.5 ml of fresh peripheral blood came the PBMCs. The V end lost 0 bases, the J end lost 6 bases, and 11 bases lay between the germline ends. The CDR3 spans 15 residues. CDR1 and CDR2 from the germline V gene are MGHRA and YSYEKL. This clonotype was found many times. Antigen: not known. V is TRBV4-1 and J is TRBJ1-4; no clear D gene. The sample was blood. This receptor was taken from a woman aged 50 to 60 with Graves' hyperthyroidism. The DNA of the CDR3 is TGCGCCAGCAGCCAAGATCCTGGATCGGATGAAAAACTGTTTTTT. Translated, it gives CASSQDPGSDEKLFF.